The rows below give T cell receptor beta chains drawn from one sample of a study of cytomegalovirus exposure and HLA in healthy donors. TCRdb keeps only in-frame clones here, not all; method: immunoSEQ multiplex PCR. The sample holds 130,000 to 150,000 clones, 65% to 80% seen once. Sequenced material: PBMCs. These receptors came from a woman between 45 and 60 years old in good health and CMV-seropositive. Each CDR3 is given with its conserved first and last residue. A D gene is named only where the DNA matches it firmly. Size is omitted from some rows. Given values are once, few, many or a class for expanded clones.

size	V	length	J	D	CDR3	DNA
NA	TRBV7-3	17	TRBJ2-2	TRBD1	CASSTRTGTGGTGELFF	TGTGCCAGCAGCACAAGAACGGGGACAGGGGGCACCGGGGAGCTGTTTTTT
NA	TRBV19	16	TRBJ1-3	NA	CASSSPMRATGNTIYF	TGTGCCAGTAGTTCTCCTATGAGGGCCACTGGAAACACCATATATTTT
NA	TRBV15	15	TRBJ1-2	TRBD1	CATSRDRTGSHGYTF	TGTGCCACCAGCAGAGATCGGACAGGGAGCCATGGCTACACCTTC
NA	TRBV19	14	TRBJ2-7	NA	CASSPLDSFHEQYF	TGTGCCAGTAGTCCCCTTGACTCCTTCCACGAGCAGTACTTC
NA	TRBV11-3	15	TRBJ1-3	NA	CASSPGQYSGNTIYF	TGTGCCAGCAGCCCAGGACAGTACTCTGGAAACACCATATATTTT
NA	TRBV6-5	13	TRBJ2-3	NA	CASSYQGTDTQYF	TGTGCCAGCAGTTACCAGGGCACAGATACGCAGTATTTT
NA	TRBV7-9	18	TRBJ2-1	NA	CSSSPARGATNSYNEQFF	TGTTCCAGCAGCCCCGCCCGGGGGGCTACTAACTCCTACAATGAGCAGTTCTTC
once	TRBV28	13	TRBJ1-2	TRBD1	CASRDRSNYGYTF	TGTGCCAGCCGGGACAGAAGTAACTATGGCTACACCTTC
NA	TRBV19	14	TRBJ2-5	TRBD2	CASSVTSAQETQYF	TGTGCCAGTAGTGTAACTAGCGCTCAAGAGACCCAGTACTTC
NA	TRBV4-2	16	TRBJ2-3	TRBD2	CASSQVSSGGANTQYF	TGTGCCAGCAGCCAAGTCTCTAGCGGGGGGGCTAATACGCAGTATTTT
NA	TRBV5-6	16	TRBJ2-7	TRBD2	CASSLARGLVAYEQYF	TGTGCCAGCAGCTTGGCGCGGGGACTAGTGGCGTACGAGCAGTACTTC
NA	TRBV19	15	TRBJ2-6	NA	CASSMAGSGANVLTF	TGTGCCAGTAGTATGGCGGGCTCTGGGGCCAACGTCCTGACTTTC
few	TRBV28	17	TRBJ1-1	NA	CASQSWGGGPMNTEAFF	TGTGCCAGCCAATCATGGGGTGGGGGCCCTATGAACACTGAAGCTTTCTTT
NA	TRBV2	15	TRBJ1-4	TRBD1	CASSLDRGGNEKLFF	TGTGCCAGCTCCCTCGACAGGGGAGGGAATGAAAAACTGTTTTTT
NA	TRBV7-2	18	TRBJ2-1	TRBD2	CASSTRPLAGSSYNEQFF	TGTGCCAGCAGCACGAGACCTCTAGCGGGCAGCTCCTACAATGAGCAGTTCTTC
NA	TRBV6-5	14	TRBJ2-7	TRBD2	CASGRLAGSYEQYF	TGTGCCAGCGGTCGACTAGCGGGGAGTTACGAGCAGTACTTC
NA	TRBV5-6	13	TRBJ1-1	TRBD1	CASRPTGITEAFF	TGTGCCAGCAGGCCGACAGGGATAACTGAAGCTTTCTTT
few	TRBV7-6	13	TRBJ2-7	NA	CASSAGPNYEQYF	TGTGCCAGCAGCGCGGGACCGAACTACGAGCAGTACTTC
NA	TRBV13	16	TRBJ2-1	TRBD2	CASSFGLAGSYNEQFF	TGTGCCAGCAGCTTCGGACTAGCGGGCTCCTACAATGAGCAGTTCTTC
NA	TRBV6-1	13	TRBJ1-2	TRBD1	CASRETGAHGYTF	TGTGCCAGCAGGGAAACAGGGGCTCATGGCTACACCTTC
few	TRBV29-1	14	TRBJ2-1	TRBD2	CSAGSLAGEGEQFF	TGCAGCGCCGGAAGTCTGGCGGGGGAGGGGGAGCAGTTCTTC
NA	TRBV29-1	14	TRBJ1-2	TRBD1	CSVESGQGGYGYTF	TGCAGCGTTGAATCCGGACAGGGGGGCTATGGCTACACCTTC
NA	TRBV27	13	TRBJ1-1	NA	CASSLTESTEAFF	TGTGCCAGCAGTTTAACTGAGAGCACTGAAGCTTTCTTT
few	TRBV27	17	TRBJ2-3	TRBD2	CASSPTQRGVFTDTQYF	TGTGCCAGCAGTCCCACTCAGCGGGGGGTCTTCACAGATACGCAGTATTTT
NA	TRBV7-9	15	TRBJ2-7	TRBD1	CASSAPGQEPYEQYF	TGTGCCAGCAGCGCCCCGGGACAGGAACCCTACGAGCAGTACTTC
NA	TRBV28	14	TRBJ1-6	NA	CASSPSQRGSPLHF	TGTGCCAGCAGCCCAAGCCAAAGAGGTTCACCCCTCCACTTT
NA	TRBV7-2	14	TRBJ2-3	NA	CASSSGLHTDTQYF	TGTGCCAGCAGCTCGGGACTTCACACAGATACGCAGTATTTT
few	TRBV2	12	TRBJ1-1	NA	CASKEVNTEAFF	TGTGCCAGCAAGGAGGTGAACACTGAAGCTTTCTTT
NA	TRBV4-1	15	TRBJ2-7	NA	CASSQEAGRTYEQYF	TGCGCCAGCAGCCAAGAAGCGGGCAGGACCTACGAGCAGTACTTC
NA	TRBV28	15	TRBJ1-3	TRBD1	CASRGRQGAGNTIYF	TGTGCCAGCAGGGGAAGACAGGGGGCTGGAAACACCATATATTTT
once	TRBV7-9	13	TRBJ2-7	NA	CASSLRGVGEQYF	TGTGCCAGCAGCTTAAGAGGTGTCGGCGAGCAGTACTTC
NA	TRBV28	13	TRBJ2-5	TRBD1	CASSFDRGQTQYF	TGTGCCAGCAGTTTCGACAGGGGTCAGACCCAGTACTTC
NA	TRBV19	15	TRBJ2-7	NA	CASSETGRLTYEQYF	TGTGCCAGTAGTGAGACAGGAAGATTAACCTACGAGCAGTACTTC